The 25 T cell receptor beta chains presented below share a single source sample, sequenced in a study of human T cells and chemical hapten exposure. Time point of the sample: patch test 3, about 24 weeks after DPC sensitization. Treatment specified: therapeutic diphenylcyclopropenone sensitization with weekly scalp DPC. TCRdb fed the RACE reads into MiXCR, producing one record per CDR3 protein. The sample yields over 55,000 distinct CDR3 sequences, over 10% seen once. This material consisted of whole blood, taken in connection with sensitization to the hapten diphenylcyclopropenone (DPC). The source is a man between 25 and 39 years old with alopecia areata. Some clones in this sample may be carry-over from other donors' samples.

This clonotype was seen a handful of times. This chain links TRBV7-2 with TRBJ1-6; TRBD1 is a possible D gene (6 bases). Germline V CDR1 and CDR2: SGHTA, FQGNSA. V lost 1 base and J lost 9, with 13 bases in between. The CDR3 has 15 residues. CDR3 amino acids: CASSLDKGGGSPLHF. The CDR3 DNA sequence: TGTGCCAGCAGCTTAGATAAGGGGGGAGGTTCACCCCTCCACTTT.

At least ten counts were recorded for this clonotype. V usage is TRBV7-2 and J usage is TRBJ2-2; D is tentatively TRBD1 or TRBD2 (5 bases each). The CDR3 consists of 15 residues. The V end was cut by 4 bases, the J end by 0 bases, with 9 bases between. The germline V gene has CDR1 SGHTA and CDR2 FQGNSA. CDR3 loop: CASSWGRTNTGELFF. The CDR3 DNA follows: TGTGCCAGCAGCTGGGGACGTACGAACACCGGGGAGCTGTTTTTT.

This clonotype appeared many times. This rearrangement joins TRBV20-1 to TRBJ1-2; TRBD1 matches at 7 bases. Losses at the gene ends were 3 bases for V and 0 bases for J; bases not matched to a gene: 4. Germline CDR1 DFQATT, CDR2 SNEGSKA (reference sequence). This CDR3 comprises 14 residues. CDR3 bases: TGCAGTGCTAGGGAGGGGGCGGCTAACTATGGCTACACCTTC. It translates to CSAREGAANYGYTF.

This clonotype was recorded once. The chain uses TRBV9 and TRBJ1-4, with D hard to call. With 4 bases removed from V and 4 bases from J, the gap between germline ends came to 17 bases. The CDR3 contains 16 residues. Germline CDR1 is SGDLS and CDR2 is YYNGEE. CDR3 amino acids: CASSPLLVPVNEKLFF. The CDR3, as DNA: TGTGCCAGCAGCCCCCTTCTGGTACCCGTTAATGAAAAACTGTTTTTT.

This clonotype has a count of ten or more. V is TRBV5-1 and J is TRBJ1-6; 7 bases are a match to TRBD1. Germline trimming cut 4 bases from V and 3 bases from J; bases unmatched to any gene: 1. CDR3 size: 14 residues. Per the germline V gene, CDR1 is SGHRS and CDR2 is YFSETQ. The CDR3 DNA is TGCGCCAGCAGCACAGGGGTCTATAATTCACCCCTCCACTTT. As protein: CASSTGVYNSPLHF.

In this sample, this clonotype is medium-sized. The rearrangement uses TRBV28 and TRBJ2-3; 7 nucleotides agree with TRBD1. The CDR3 spans 15 residues. Germline CDR1 is MDHEN and CDR2 is SYDVKM. V trimming: 2 bases; J trimming: 3 bases; junction bases outside the gene matches: 5. CDR3 residues: CASSLLGTATDTQYF. As DNA, the CDR3 is TGTGCCAGCAGTTTACTCGGGACAGCTACAGATACGCAGTATTTT.

This clonotype was counted ten times or more. V usage is TRBV25-1 and J usage is TRBJ2-7; TRBD1 matches at 9 bases. Per germline, CDR1 MGHDK and CDR2 SYGVNS. The junction had 7 bases not matched to a gene; V was cut back by 1 base and J by 6 bases. The CDR3 is 15 residues long. In nucleotides, the CDR3 is TGTGCCAGCAGTGAATTCGGGACAGGGACTTCCGAGCAGTACTTC. Its translation: CASSEFGTGTSEQYF.

CDR3 region: CSAARDSGDYGYTF. CDR3 nucleotides: TGCAGTGCTGCCCGGGACAGCGGGGACTATGGCTACACCTTC. The gene calls are TRBV20-1 and TRBJ1-2, with 7 bases that match TRBD1. Per germline, CDR1 DFQATT and CDR2 SNEGSKA (reference sequence). V lost 5 bases to trimming and J lost 3 bases; unmatched junction nucleotides: 9. CDR3 size: 14 residues.

This clonotype has more than one count but fewer than ten. The V call is TRBV11-2, the J call TRBJ2-5; 8 bases match TRBD1. J gave up 2 bases and V 5 bases, and 7 bases lay outside the gene matches. The CDR3 contains 15 residues. Germline V gene sequence: CDR1 SGHAT, CDR2 FQNNGV. Here the CDR3 reads CASSPRGPVQETQYF. The CDR3 DNA reads as TGTGCCAGCAGCCCCAGGGGGCCAGTACAAGAGACCCAGTACTTC.

This clonotype was picked up many times. V and J are TRBV29-1 and TRBJ1-3; D unresolved. The CDR3 length is 12 residues. Germline loops: CDR1 SQVTM, CDR2 ANQGSEA. V lost 5 bases, J lost 4 bases, and 9 bases lay in between. Here the CDR3 DNA reads TGCAGCGTTCAACCGCCGGGAAACACCATATATTTT. Residues: CSVQPPGNTIYF. Full variable domain (outside the CDR3, taken from reference TRBV29-1 and TRBJ1-3): SAVISQKPSRDICQRGTSLTIQCQVDSQVTMMFWYRQQPGQSLTLIATANQGSEATYESGFVIDKFPISRPNLTFSTLTVSNMSPEDSSIYLCSVQPPGNTIYFGEGSWLTVV.

This clonotype was seen only a few times. This rearrangement joins TRBV10-3 to TRBJ2-1; 8 bases fit TRBD2. Germline CDR1 ENHRY, CDR2 SYGVKD. CDR3 size: 17 residues. With 5 bases clipped from V and 3 bases from J, the junction kept 12 bases outside the gene matches. The CDR3, as DNA: TGTGCCATCAGTAACTTAATACGGGGGGGCTTCTACAATGAGCAGTTCTTC. This codes for CAISNLIRGGFYNEQFF.

This clonotype was picked up many times. This sequence joins TRBV18 and TRBJ2-1; 10 bases are a match to TRBD2. Germline CDR1 is KGHSH and CDR2 is LQKENI. V trimming: 6 bases; J trimming: 3 bases; junction bases outside the gene matches: 2. The CDR3 covers 14 residues. DNA of the CDR3: TGTGCCAGCTCCGGGACTAGCGACTACAATGAGCAGTTCTTC. Protein product: CASSGTSDYNEQFF.

The chain has TRBV12-3 or TRBV12-4 and TRBJ1-1; a weak D match, TRBD1 (5 bases). This CDR3 has 14 amino acids. Trimming removed 1 base from V and 5 bases from J, with 11 bases in between. The CDR3 DNA follows: TGTGCCAGCAGTTTAGTGCCAGGGAGGACTGAAGCTTTCTTT. Protein product: CASSLVPGRTEAFF.

This clonotype was counted at least ten times. The chain joins TRBV11-1 to TRBJ1-5, with unresolved D. Germline CDR1 and CDR2: SGHAT and FQDESV (reference sequence). The CDR3 contains 13 residues. Trimming took 4 bases from V and 5 from J, leaving 9 bases between them. The CDR3, as DNA: TGTGCCAGCAGCTCCTCCCCAGATCAGCCCCAGCATTTT. Its protein product is CASSSSPDQPQHF.

This clonotype was found a few times. The V call is TRBV10-3, the J call TRBJ1-5; unclear D gene. Looked up from germline, CDR1 is ENHRY and CDR2 is SYGVKD. The CDR3 spans 13 residues. V was shortened by 6 bases and J by 4 bases, with 10 bases between the two germline ends. The CDR3 DNA follows: TGTGCCATCAGCACTGCTAGTAATCAGCCCCAGCATTTT. It is translated as CAISTASNQPQHF.

This clonotype was recorded at least ten times. The chain recombines TRBV2 with TRBJ2-1, with D perhaps matching TRBD1 (6 bases). Trimming shortened V by 3 bases and J by 8 bases, and 14 bases separated the two germline ends. Germline CDR1 SNHLY, CDR2 FYNNEI. CDR3 size: 14 residues. DNA of the CDR3: TGTGCCAGCAGTGATCAGGGGTTTGAGGATGAGCAGTTCTTC. This translates into CASSDQGFEDEQFF.

The chain combines TRBV29-1 with TRBJ1-1; 7 bases match TRBD1. The CDR3 totals 14 residues. Germline-derived CDR1 and CDR2 are SQVTM and ANQGSEA. With 4 bases clipped from V and 4 bases from J, the junction kept 9 bases outside the gene matches. The DNA of the CDR3 is TGCAGCGTTGTGACAGGGTGGGGGAGCACTGAAGCTTTCTTT. This translates into CSVVTGWGSTEAFF.

This clonotype is a singleton in its sample. The gene calls are TRBV27 and TRBJ2-7; 8 bases line up with TRBD1. The CDR3 consists of 15 residues. The germline gives CDR1 MNHEY, CDR2 SMNVEV (reference sequence). V gave up 3 bases and J gave up 5 bases; unmatched junction bases: 9. The CDR3 DNA reads as TGTGCCAGCAGTTTCGACAGGGGTTTCACCCACGAGCAGTACTTC. Amino acid sequence: CASSFDRGFTHEQYF.

This clonotype has a count of ten or more. V usage is TRBV13 and J usage is TRBJ2-7; D tentatively fits TRBD1 or TRBD2 (5 bases each). The CDR3 runs to 13 residues. The V end was cut by 5 bases, the J end by 6 bases, with 14 bases between. Germline assignment: CDR1 PRHDT and CDR2 FYEKMQ (reference sequence). In DNA, the CDR3 is TGTGCCAGCAGCCGGGACGCCACCTCCGAGCAGTACTTC. Residues: CASSRDATSEQYF.

This clonotype was detected many times. The chain employs TRBV6-1 and TRBJ1-2, with unresolved D. Trimming stripped 7 bases from V and 3 bases from J, with 9 bases between. Germline V gene sequence: CDR1 MNHNS, CDR2 SASEGT. The CDR3 consists of 12 residues. CDR3 DNA: TGTGCCAGCAAGACTGACTACTATGGCTACACCTTC. Protein product: CASKTDYYGYTF.

The sample holds many counts of this clonotype. The chain links TRBV4-2 to TRBJ2-7; 10 nucleotides agree with TRBD1. Per germline, CDR1 LGHNA and CDR2 YNFKEQ. This CDR3 has 15 amino acids. V trimming: 5 bases; J trimming: 3 bases; junction bases outside the gene matches: 7. The chain's CDR3 is CASSELGQGFYEQYF. The CDR3 nucleotides are TGTGCCAGCAGCGAACTGGGACAGGGGTTCTACGAGCAGTACTTC.

The rearrangement uses TRBV7-9 and TRBJ2-7; D gene uncertain. Germline-derived CDR1 and CDR2 are SEHNR and FQNEAQ (reference sequence). V was pared by 1 base and J by 2 bases, with 9 bases between. The CDR3 contains 14 residues. CDR3 nucleotides: TGTGCCAGCAGCTTAGTCACGATTCCCTACGAGCAGTACTTC. It translates to CASSLVTIPYEQYF. Supplemented by reference TRBV7-9 and TRBJ2-7, the full variable domain reads DTGVSQNPRHKITKRGQNVTFRCDPISEHNRLYWYRQTLGQGPEFLTYFQNEAQLEKSRLLSDRFSAERPKGSFSTLEIQRTEQGDSAMYLCASSLVTIPYEQYFGPGTRLTVT.

This clonotype was picked up a small number of times. The chain joins TRBV27 to TRBJ2-3, with D possibly being TRBD1 (6 bases). The V end lost 6 bases, the J end lost 2 bases, and 12 bases lay between the germline ends. Germline V gives CDR1 MNHEY, CDR2 SMNVEV (reference sequence). The CDR3 has 14 residues. The CDR3 sequence: CASRPWGPTDTQYF. The DNA of the CDR3 is TGTGCCAGCAGACCGTGGGGGCCCACAGATACGCAGTATTTT.

The chain recombines TRBV6-6 with TRBJ1-2; D gene unclear. This CDR3 contains 14 residues. V lost 2 bases, J lost 4 bases, and 11 bases lay in between. Germline-derived CDR1 and CDR2 are MNHNY and SVGAGI (reference sequence). CDR3 in DNA: TGTGCCAGCAGTTACCGGGAGACCTTCTATGGCTACACCTTC. Protein sequence: CASSYRETFYGYTF.

This clonotype occurred a few times. V usage is TRBV7-2 and J usage is TRBJ1-5, with D tentatively TRBD1 (5 bases). V shed 3 bases and J shed 2 bases, with 8 bases lying between them. Per the germline V gene, CDR1 is SGHTA and CDR2 is FQGNSA. This CDR3 region has 14 residues. The CDR3 DNA reads TGTGCCAGCAGCTTCCGGGACGGCAATCAGCCCCAGCATTTT. This sequence encodes CASSFRDGNQPQHF.